The rows below give T cell receptor beta chains drawn from one sample of a study of shared clonotypes between healthy human individuals. This table comes from immunoSEQ multiplex PCR, and its TCRdb copy is limited to in-frame clones, with some not included. Of approximately 470,000 clones in the sample, roughly 80% were seen once. Sequencing was performed on PBMCs. The receptors were sampled from a middle-aged woman in good health. Some clones in this sample may be carry-over from other donors' samples. Each CDR3 is given with its conserved first and last residue. D genes are given only for firm matches. A row's size may be missing; if present it is once, few, many or a size class.

d_gene | abundance | j_gene | v_gene | CDR3nt | CDR3aa
NA | few | TRBJ2-7 | TRBV27 | TGTGCCAGCAGTTTATTTGTCGGGAGCTCCTACGAGCAGTACTTC | CASSLFVGSSYEQYF
TRBD2 | NA | TRBJ2-7 | TRBV19 | TGTGCCAGTCAGGGTCTAGCGGGAGCCGAGCAGTACTTC | CASQGLAGAEQYF
NA | NA | TRBJ1-1 | TRBV5-4 | TGTGCCAGCAGCTTAATACAGACGAACACTGAAGCTTTCTTT | CASSLIQTNTEAFF
TRBD2 | NA | TRBJ2-5 | TRBV6-5 | TGTGCCAGCAGTAAAATAGCGGGAGGCCCCGGGACCCAGTACTTC | CASSKIAGGPGTQYF
TRBD1 | NA | TRBJ2-3 | TRBV11-3 | TGTGCCAGCAGCACCGGGACAGGGGCGGATACGCAGTATTTT | CASSTGTGADTQYF
TRBD2 | NA | TRBJ2-1 | TRBV7-2 | TGTGCCAGCAGCACCCGAGGTAGCGGGGTCTCCTACAATGAGCAGTTCTTC | CASSTRGSGVSYNEQFF
NA | NA | TRBJ2-7 | TRBV5-1 | TGCGCCAGCAGCTTGTCTATTGGTGTGGTAGGCGACGAGCAGTACTTC | CASSLSIGVVGDEQYF
TRBD1 | NA | TRBJ1-2 | TRBV10-2 | TGCGCCAGCATGACGGACAACGCAGGGGGCTCTGGCTACACCTTC | CASMTDNAGGSGYTF
TRBD1 | NA | TRBJ1-2 | TRBV18 | TGTGCCAGCTCACCACAGGGACAGGGGGCGTCTGGCTACACCTTC | CASSPQGQGASGYTF
NA | NA | TRBJ2-7 | TRBV5-5 | TGTGCCAGCAGCTTGGCCGGGGTTTACGAGCAGTACTTC | CASSLAGVYEQYF
TRBD1 | NA | TRBJ2-7 | TRBV5-6 | TGTGCCAGCAGCGCACAGGGGTTCCCACCCTACGAGCAGTACTTC | CASSAQGFPPYEQYF
NA | NA | TRBJ1-6 | TRBV30 | TGTGCCTTCCTGCAGGCCCTAGATTCACCCCTCCACTTT | CAFLQALDSPLHF
NA | NA | TRBJ2-1 | TRBV28 | TGTGCCAGCATCAATCGGCCCGGTGCTAATGAGCAGTTCTTC | CASINRPGANEQFF
NA | NA | TRBJ2-7 | TRBV5-8 | TGTGCCACCTATAGAGGGGGGGAGGCTGTCTACGAGCAGTACTTC | CATYRGGEAVYEQYF
NA | NA | TRBJ2-1 | TRBV7-8 | TGTGCCAGCAGCTTATACCTACAGGGTGGGGAGCAGTTCTTC | CASSLYLQGGEQFF
NA | once | TRBJ1-1 | TRBV25-1 | TGTGCCAGCAGTGATGCGTCTGAAGCTTTCTTT | CASSDASEAFF
NA | NA | TRBJ2-5 | TRBV5-8 | TGTGCCAGCAGCCCAGGGGACTCCCGAGAGACCCAGTACTTC | CASSPGDSRETQYF
NA | NA | TRBJ2-3 | TRBV10-3 | TGTGCCATCAGAATTACGGGTATCACAGATACGCAGTATTTT | CAIRITGITDTQYF
TRBD2 | NA | TRBJ2-7 | TRBV6-1 | TGTGCCAGCGGTGGTGTAAAGGCTGGCGGGAGTATTAAGCAGTACTTC | CASGGVKAGGSIKQYF
NA | NA | TRBJ2-7 | TRBV6-1 | TGTGCCAGCAGTGAACAACGGGCCTCCTACGAGCAGTACTTC | CASSEQRASYEQYF
TRBD1 | NA | TRBJ2-2 | TRBV5-1 | TGCGCCAGCAGGTCACAGGGGGCGAGCGGGGAGCTGTTTTTT | CASRSQGASGELFF
TRBD1 | few | TRBJ1-2 | TRBV5-1 | TGCGCCAGCAGCCCGGGACAGGGGCCCTCACAGTATGGCTACACCTTC | CASSPGQGPSQYGYTF
NA | NA | TRBJ2-1 | TRBV5-5 | TGTGCCAGCAGCACCGACCTGGCCTACAATGAGCAGTTCTTC | CASSTDLAYNEQFF
NA | NA | TRBJ2-3 | TRBV7-6 | TGTGCCAGCAGCCGGAGGACGGAAGATACGCAGTATTTT | CASSRRTEDTQYF
TRBD2 | NA | TRBJ2-4 | TRBV9 | TGTGCCAGCAGCGTAGCGGGAGGGAACATTCAGTACTTC | CASSVAGGNIQYF
NA | NA | TRBJ2-2 | TRBV19 | TGTGCCAGTAGTCCAGTGGCCCTGGGGGGCTTGGACACCGGGGAGCTGTTTTTT | CASSPVALGGLDTGELFF
TRBD2 | NA | TRBJ2-3 | TRBV7-7 | TGTGCCAGCAGCCCAAGCGGGGGGCTCACAGATACGCAGTATTTT | CASSPSGGLTDTQYF